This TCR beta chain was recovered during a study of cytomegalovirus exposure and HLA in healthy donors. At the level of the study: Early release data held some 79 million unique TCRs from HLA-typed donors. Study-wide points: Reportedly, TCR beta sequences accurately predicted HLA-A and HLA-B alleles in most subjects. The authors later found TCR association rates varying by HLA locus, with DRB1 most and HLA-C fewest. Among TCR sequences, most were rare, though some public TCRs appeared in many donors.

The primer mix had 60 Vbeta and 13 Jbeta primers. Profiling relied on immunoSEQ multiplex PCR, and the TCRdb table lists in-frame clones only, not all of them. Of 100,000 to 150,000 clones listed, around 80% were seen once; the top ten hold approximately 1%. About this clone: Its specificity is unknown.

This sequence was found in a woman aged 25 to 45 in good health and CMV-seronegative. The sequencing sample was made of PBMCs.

The CDR3 DNA follows: TGTGCCAGCAGCTTACGTACAGGGAATTACAATGAGCAGTTCTTC. It encodes CASSLRTGNYNEQFF. V and J are TRBV5-4 and TRBJ2-1; tentative D call: TRBD1 (6 bases). V lost 2 bases to trimming and J lost 4 bases, with 13 bases between them. CDR3 length equals 15 residues. The germline gives CDR1 SGHNT, CDR2 YYREEE (reference sequence).